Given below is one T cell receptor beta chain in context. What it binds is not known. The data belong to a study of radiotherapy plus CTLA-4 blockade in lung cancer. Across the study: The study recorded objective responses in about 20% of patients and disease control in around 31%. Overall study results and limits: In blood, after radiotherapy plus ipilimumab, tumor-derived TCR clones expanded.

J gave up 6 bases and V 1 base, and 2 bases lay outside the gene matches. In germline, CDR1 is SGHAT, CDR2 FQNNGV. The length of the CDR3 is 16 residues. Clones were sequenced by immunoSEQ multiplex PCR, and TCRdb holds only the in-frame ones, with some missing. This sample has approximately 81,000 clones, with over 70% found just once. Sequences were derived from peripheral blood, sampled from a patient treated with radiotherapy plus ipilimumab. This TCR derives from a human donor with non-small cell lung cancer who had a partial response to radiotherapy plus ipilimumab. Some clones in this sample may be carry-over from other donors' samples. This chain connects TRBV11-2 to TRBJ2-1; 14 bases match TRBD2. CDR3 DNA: TGTGCCAGCAGCTTAGGACTAGCGGGGGGGTTCAATGAGCAGTTCTTC. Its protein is CASSLGLAGGFNEQFF.